What follows are 14 T cell receptor beta chains derived from one specimen sequenced in a study of blood T cell repertoires in COVID-19. TCRdb keeps only in-frame clones here, not all; method: immunoSEQ multiplex PCR. The repertoire has roughly 43,000 clones, around 79% of them found once; the top ten carry 23%. Sequencing input: peripheral blood. Every receptor here comes from a woman in her sixties or seventies with acute or convalescent COVID-19.

The J gene is TRBJ2-3, the V gene TRBV5-5, with D possibly matching TRBD2 (6 bases). CDR3 length: 16 residues. Germline CDR1 and CDR2: SGHKS and YYEKEE (reference sequence). Trimming left V 4 bases short and J 1 base short, with 16 bases between. The CDR3 nucleotides are TGTGCCAGCAGCCTCCGACTAGAGGTGGGCACAGATACGCAGTATTTT. Protein: CASSLRLEVGTDTQYF. Filled out from reference TRBV5-5 and TRBJ2-3, the complete variable domain reads DAGVTQSPTHLIKTRGQQVTLRCSPISGHKSVSWYQQVLGQGPQFIFQYYEKEERGRGNFPDRFSARQFPNYSSELNVNALLLGDSALYLCASSLRLEVGTDTQYFGPGTRLTVL.

The chain combines TRBV2 with TRBJ1-2; 10 positions agree with TRBD1. CDR1 is SNHLY, CDR2 FYNNEI, per germline. The ends lost 10 bases at V and 7 bases at J; junction bases unmatched: 6. The CDR3 is 12 amino acids. CDR3 in amino acids: CATRQGAPGYTF. The DNA of the CDR3 is TGTGCCACCAGACAGGGGGCCCCTGGCTACACCTTC.

The chain links TRBV6-5 to TRBJ2-1; 9 bases line up with TRBD2. The CDR3 has 14 residues. CDR1 is MNHEY, CDR2 SVGAGI, per germline. Trimming took 4 bases from V and 8 from J; bases not matched to a gene: 6. The DNA for the CDR3 is TGTGCCAGCAGTTTCCTAGCGGGGAAAGATGAGCAGTTCTTC. As protein: CASSFLAGKDEQFF.

This chain uses TRBV5-6 with TRBJ1-5, with D tentatively TRBD1 (5 bases). The V and J ends lost 6 bases and 5 bases respectively, with 12 bases between them. Per the germline V gene, CDR1 is SGHDT and CDR2 is YYEEEE. This CDR3 spans 13 amino acids. The CDR3 spells CASTPDSYQPQHF. CDR3 sequence (DNA): TGTGCCAGCACCCCAGACAGTTATCAGCCCCAGCATTTT.

The rearrangement uses TRBV5-1 and TRBJ2-5; the D gene is possibly TRBD1 (6 bases). CDR3 length: 13 amino acids. V was cut by 4 bases and J by 3 bases, with 10 bases left in between. From germline, CDR1 is SGHRS and CDR2 YFSETQ. The CDR3: CASSIRDKETQYF. CDR3 bases: TGCGCCAGCAGCATAAGGGACAAAGAGACCCAGTACTTC.

The chain has TRBV29-1 and TRBJ1-2, with D perhaps matching TRBD1 (5 bases). Germline CDR1 reads SQVTM; CDR2 reads ANQGSEA. CDR3 length: 15 amino acids. V gave up 3 bases and J gave up 5 bases, with 19 bases separating them. CDR3 DNA: TGCAGCGTTGAGGCAGGGTCGGGGGTCCGATATGGCTACACCTTC. Translated: CSVEAGSGVRYGYTF.

The CDR3: CASSAAGSEKLFF. In DNA form, the CDR3 reads TGTGCCAGCAGCGCGGCTGGTAGTGAAAAACTGTTTTTT. The chain combines TRBV3-1 (or the pseudogene TRBV3-2) with TRBJ1-4, with D unresolved. Between the trimmed V and J ends, which lost 5 bases and 7 bases, there was a span of 11 bases. The germline V gene has CDR1 LGHDT and CDR2 YNNKEL (reference sequence). The CDR3 covers 13 residues.

This chain uses TRBV7-9 with TRBJ1-5, with D uncertain. CDR3 size: 13 residues. V lost 1 base and J 5 bases, leaving 6 bases between the germline ends. From germline, CDR1 is SEHNR and CDR2 FQNEAQ (reference sequence). The CDR3 DNA reads TGTGCCAGCAGCTTAGGAGGGTATCAGCCCCAGCATTTT. This codes for CASSLGGYQPQHF.

The chain uses TRBV7-2 and TRBJ1-1; the D is unclear. V was cut by 4 bases and J by 1 base, with 7 bases left in between. The CDR3 runs to 13 residues. Germline CDR1 is SGHTA and CDR2 is FQGNSA. In DNA, the CDR3 is TGTGCCAGCAGCTCATTCGGGAACACTGAAGCTTTCTTT. It codes for CASSSFGNTEAFF.

This clone was seen just once. The rearrangement links TRBV7-9 to TRBJ2-3; 11 bases map to TRBD1. In germline, CDR1 is SEHNR, CDR2 FQNEAQ (reference sequence). This CDR3 is built from 16 residues. Germline trimming cut 5 bases from V and 5 bases from J; bases unmatched to any gene: 9. The CDR3 DNA follows: TGTGCCAGCAGCCGCGAAGGACAGGGGGCTGGAGATACGCAGTATTTT. It yields the protein CASSREGQGAGDTQYF.

V is TRBV7-2 and J is TRBJ1-3; 8 bases fit TRBD1. The germline CDR1 and CDR2 sequences are SGHTA and FQGNSA. V dropped 1 base and J dropped 4; count of bases not matched to a gene: 3. This CDR3 comprises 15 residues. In DNA form, the CDR3 reads TGTGCCAGCAGCTTAGGGACAGGGATAGGAAACACCATATATTTT. Translation gives CASSLGTGIGNTIYF.

This clone was counted only a few times. The rearrangement joins TRBV27 to TRBJ2-1; TRBD1 agrees at 7 bases. The CDR3 sequence is 15 residues long. With 5 bases clipped from V and 4 bases from J, the junction kept 8 bases outside the gene matches. Germline CDR1 reads MNHEY; CDR2 reads SMNVEV (reference sequence). The DNA for the CDR3 is TGTGCCAGCAGTCCCGACAGGGAGAGTTACAATGAGCAGTTCTTC. Encoded protein: CASSPDRESYNEQFF.

The rearrangement joins TRBV7-9 to TRBJ2-6; 11 nucleotides line up with TRBD2. V dropped 6 bases and J dropped 1; count of bases not matched to a gene: 8. The CDR3 totals 18 residues. CDR1 and CDR2 (germline): SEHNR, FQNEAQ (reference sequence). Written as DNA, the CDR3 is TGTGCCAGCAGGGCAAAACTAGCGGGGGCATCTGGGGCCAACGTCCTGACTTTC. This codes for CASRAKLAGASGANVLTF.

This clone was seen only a few times. The chain combines TRBV4-2 with TRBJ2-3, with 9 bases lining up with TRBD2. V lost 0 bases, J lost 0 bases, and 7 bases stayed unmatched. Germline V CDR1 and CDR2: LGHNA, YNFKEQ. The CDR3 has 18 amino acids. For the CDR3, the DNA is TGTGCCAGCAGCCAAGAATTGGCTAGCGGGGAGAGCACAGATACGCAGTATTTT. Protein product: CASSQELASGESTDTQYF.